This T cell receptor beta chain was sequenced during a study of shared clonotypes between healthy human individuals. The assay was carried out at the deep level. For every subset, genomic DNA was evenly distributed across several immunoSEQ plates. Data came from immunoSEQ multiplex PCR; TCRdb stores just in-frame clones and leaves some out. In the table there are 450,000 to 500,000 clones, 75% to 85% of which are singletons. The CDR3 is 16 residues long. CDR1 and CDR2 (germline): SGHDN, FVKESK. V lost 4 bases, J lost 2 bases, and 15 bases lay in between. Donors, healthy HIV-negative adults, lacked recent acute infections or vaccinations.

The origin of this receptor is a woman aged 40 to 55 in good health. Some clones in this sample may be carry-over from other donors' samples. The gene calls are TRBV14 and TRBJ1-3; D is ambiguous. Sequencing was carried out using PBMCs. The CDR3 DNA is TGTGCCAGCAGCCGGGTAGTGACGAGTCCTGGAAACACCATATATTTT. Its translation is CASSRVVTSPGNTIYF.